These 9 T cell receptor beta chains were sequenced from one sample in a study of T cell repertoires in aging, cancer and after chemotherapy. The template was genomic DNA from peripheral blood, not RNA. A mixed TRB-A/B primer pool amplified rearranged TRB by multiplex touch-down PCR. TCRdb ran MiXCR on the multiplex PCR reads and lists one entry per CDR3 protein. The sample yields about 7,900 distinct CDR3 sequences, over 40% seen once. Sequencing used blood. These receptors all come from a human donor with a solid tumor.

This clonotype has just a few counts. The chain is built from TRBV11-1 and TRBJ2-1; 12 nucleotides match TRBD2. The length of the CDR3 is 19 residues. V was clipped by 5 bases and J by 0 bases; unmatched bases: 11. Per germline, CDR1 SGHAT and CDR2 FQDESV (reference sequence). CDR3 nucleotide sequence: TGTGCCAGCAGCCCCGGGACTAGCGGGCGGACAAGCTCCTACAATGAGCAGTTCTTC. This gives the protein CASSPGTSGRTSSYNEQFF.

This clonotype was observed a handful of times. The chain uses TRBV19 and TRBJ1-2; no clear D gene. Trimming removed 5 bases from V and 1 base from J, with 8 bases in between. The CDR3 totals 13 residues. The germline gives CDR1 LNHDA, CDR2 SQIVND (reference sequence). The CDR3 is CASSVGSNYGYTF. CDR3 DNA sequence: TGTGCCAGTAGTGTGGGTAGTAACTATGGCTACACCTTC.

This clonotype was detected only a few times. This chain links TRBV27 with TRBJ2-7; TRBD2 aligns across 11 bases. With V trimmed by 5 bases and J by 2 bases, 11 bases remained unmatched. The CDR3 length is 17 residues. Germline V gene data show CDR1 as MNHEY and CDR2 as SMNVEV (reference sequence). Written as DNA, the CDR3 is TGTGCCAGCAGTCCGGCTAGCGGGGGGCCCTTAACCTACGAGCAGTACTTC. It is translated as CASSPASGGPLTYEQYF.

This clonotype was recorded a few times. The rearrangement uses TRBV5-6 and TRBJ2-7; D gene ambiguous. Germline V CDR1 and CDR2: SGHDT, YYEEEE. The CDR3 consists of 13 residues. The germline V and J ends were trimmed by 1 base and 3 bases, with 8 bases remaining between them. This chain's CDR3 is CASSLQTVYEQYF. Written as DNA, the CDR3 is TGTGCCAGCAGCTTGCAGACCGTCTACGAGCAGTACTTC.

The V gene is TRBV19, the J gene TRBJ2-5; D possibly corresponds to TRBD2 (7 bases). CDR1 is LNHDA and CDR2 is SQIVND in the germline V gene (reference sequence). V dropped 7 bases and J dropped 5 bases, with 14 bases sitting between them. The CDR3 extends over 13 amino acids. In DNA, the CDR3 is TGTGCCAGTAACGAGGGGGGGCGCGAGACCCAGTACTTC. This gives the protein CASNEGGRETQYF.

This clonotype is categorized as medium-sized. In DNA, the CDR3 is TGCAGCGTTTCAAGCCCCTTTCCTCCGGGCGAGCTGTTTTTT. Protein: CSVSSPFPPGELFF. The chain uses TRBV29-1 and TRBJ2-2; D unresolved. Germline V gene data show CDR1 as SQVTM and CDR2 as ANQGSEA. This CDR3 is built from 14 residues. V was clipped by 5 bases and J by 11 bases, with 21 bases between them.

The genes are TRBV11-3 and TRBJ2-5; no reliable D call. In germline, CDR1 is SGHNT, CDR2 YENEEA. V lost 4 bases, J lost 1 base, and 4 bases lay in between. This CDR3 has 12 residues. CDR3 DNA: TGTGCCAGCAGCTATGGCCAAGAGACCCAGTACTTC. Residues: CASSYGQETQYF.

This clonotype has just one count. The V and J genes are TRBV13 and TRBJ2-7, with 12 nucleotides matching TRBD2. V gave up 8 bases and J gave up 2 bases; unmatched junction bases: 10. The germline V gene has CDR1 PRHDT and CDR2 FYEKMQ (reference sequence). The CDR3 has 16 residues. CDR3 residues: CASERASGRGAYEQYF. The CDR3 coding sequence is TGTGCCAGCGAGCGGGCTAGCGGGAGGGGAGCCTACGAGCAGTACTTC.

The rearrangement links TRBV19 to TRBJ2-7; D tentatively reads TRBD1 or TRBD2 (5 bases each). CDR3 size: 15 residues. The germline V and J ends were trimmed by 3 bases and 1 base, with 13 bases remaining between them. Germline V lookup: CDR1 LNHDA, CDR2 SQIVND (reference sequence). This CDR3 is CASSMRGDGSYEQYF. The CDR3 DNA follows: TGTGCCAGTAGTATGCGAGGGGACGGGTCCTACGAGCAGTACTTC.